This entry lists 18 T cell receptor beta chains sequenced from one sample in a study of cytomegalovirus exposure and HLA in healthy donors. 13 Jbeta primers and 60 Vbeta primers were used for the PCR. The repertoire was sequenced with immunoSEQ multiplex PCR; TCRdb's copy has only in-frame clones and lacks some. The data hold about 100,000 clones, with 65% to 85% observed a single time. Sequencing used PBMCs. The receptor source for this set is a middle-aged man in good health and CMV-seropositive.

The rearrangement joins TRBV5-1 to TRBJ2-7; a weak D match, TRBD1 (5 bases). The V gene's germline CDR1 is SGHRS and CDR2 YFSETQ. The CDR3 sequence is 13 residues long. Trimming left V 5 bases short and J 2 bases short, with 11 bases between. CDR3 amino acids: CASRGHTPYEQYF. The CDR3 coding sequence is TGCGCCAGCAGAGGACACACACCCTACGAGCAGTACTTC.

This sequence joins TRBV11-2 and TRBJ2-5; D is unresolved. The CDR3 has 14 amino acids. Trimming stripped 3 bases from V and 4 bases from J, with 12 bases between. Per germline, CDR1 SGHAT and CDR2 FQNNGV. CDR3 in DNA: TGTGCCAGCAGCTTTGGCCCCTCGGGAGAGACCCAGTACTTC. It translates to CASSFGPSGETQYF.

V is TRBV4-1 and J is TRBJ1-1; TRBD1 matches 10 bases. With V trimmed by 0 bases and J by 8 bases, 15 bases remained unmatched. Germline V gene lookup returns CDR1 MGHRA and CDR2 YSYEKL. The CDR3 has 18 amino acids. The CDR3 is CASSQDRATGGNSREAFF. In DNA form, the CDR3 reads TGCGCCAGCAGCCAAGATCGGGCGACAGGGGGCAATTCCCGCGAAGCTTTCTTT.

The chain combines TRBV5-1 with TRBJ2-5, with a weak D call TRBD2 (5 bases). CDR1 and CDR2 from the germline V gene are SGHRS and YFSETQ. V was cut by 4 bases and J by 5 bases, with 15 bases left in between. The CDR3 spans 14 residues. CDR3 residues: CASSTADPGETQYF. The CDR3, as DNA: TGCGCCAGCAGCACGGCCGACCCGGGGGAGACCCAGTACTTC.

The CDR3 region has the DNA TGTGCCAGCAGCTTGGTCGGGACAGGGATGAACGGGGAGCTGTTTTTT. Its translation is CASSLVGTGMNGELFF. This chain links TRBV5-4 with TRBJ2-2, with 9 nucleotides matching TRBD1. With 0 bases clipped from V and 7 bases from J, the junction kept 7 bases outside the gene matches. The CDR3 covers 16 residues. Germline V gene sequence: CDR1 SGHNT, CDR2 YYREEE (reference sequence).

This clone has more than one count but fewer than ten. The chain carries TRBV4-2 and TRBJ2-7, with TRBD1 identical over 10 bases. CDR1 LGHNA and CDR2 YNFKEQ come from the germline V gene. The CDR3 sequence is 16 residues long. The V segment lost 1 base and the J segment 5 bases; nucleotides outside the gene matches: 8. The CDR3 coding sequence is TGTGCCAGCAGCCAAGGCCCGGGACAGGGGAGCGACGAGCAGTACTTC. It codes for CASSQGPGQGSDEQYF.

This clone occurred a few times. This rearrangement joins TRBV6-1 to TRBJ2-1, with 7 nucleotides matching TRBD2. V trimming: 4 bases; J trimming: 4 bases; junction bases outside the gene matches: 13. This CDR3 has 17 amino acids. Germline assignment: CDR1 MNHNS and CDR2 SASEGT. The CDR3 DNA reads as TGTGCCAGCAGTGGATCCGGACTAGGGTTCCGGTACAATGAGCAGTTCTTC. Translated: CASSGSGLGFRYNEQFF.

This rearrangement joins TRBV7-6 to TRBJ2-1, with TRBD1 matching 7 bases. Germline trimming cut 0 bases from V and 3 bases from J; bases unmatched to any gene: 5. Germline-derived CDR1 and CDR2 are SGHVS and FNYEAQ. The CDR3 sequence is 16 residues long. The CDR3 DNA follows: TGTGCCAGCAGCTTAGCTGGGGACAGATACTACAATGAGCAGTTCTTC. It codes for CASSLAGDRYYNEQFF.

This clone was detected only a few times. The V call is TRBV6-5, the J call TRBJ2-6; D call uncertain. V lost 2 bases, J lost 0 bases, and 8 bases lay in between. CDR1 MNHEY and CDR2 SVGAGI come from the germline V gene. The CDR3 covers 16 residues. The CDR3 nucleotides read TGTGCCAGCAGTTACGAGCCCGACTCTGGGGCCAACGTCCTGACTTTC. Its protein product is CASSYEPDSGANVLTF.

This chain links TRBV28 with TRBJ2-1, with 9 bases that match TRBD2. Germline trimming cut 5 bases from V and 9 bases from J; bases unmatched to any gene: 20. The V gene's germline CDR1 is MDHEN and CDR2 SYDVKM. There are 18 residues in the CDR3. The CDR3: CASSPRSGSPVFLGEQFF. The CDR3 DNA is TGTGCCAGCAGTCCCCGTAGCGGGAGTCCAGTGTTCCTAGGTGAGCAGTTCTTC.

The V call is TRBV5-1, the J call TRBJ1-1, with D maybe TRBD1 (6 bases). Germline V gene data show CDR1 as SGHRS and CDR2 as YFSETQ. This CDR3 spans 13 amino acids. Trimming removed 8 bases from V and 3 bases from J, with 14 bases in between. The CDR3 is CASQGIGDTEAFF. The CDR3, as DNA: TGCGCCAGTCAGGGGATTGGGGACACTGAAGCTTTCTTT.

The rearrangement links TRBV6-5 to TRBJ1-2; D remains ambiguous. Deletions cut 0 bases from V and 0 bases from J, with 5 bases between. Germline lookup yields CDR1 MNHEY and CDR2 SVGAGI. The CDR3 has 14 residues. CDR3 DNA: TGTGCCAGCAGTTACTCCAGGCCTAACTATGGCTACACCTTC. Encoded protein: CASSYSRPNYGYTF.

CDR3 amino acids: CASRDKNTEAFF. In DNA form, the CDR3 reads TGTGCCAGCCGGGACAAGAACACTGAAGCTTTCTTT. The V gene is TRBV2, the J gene TRBJ1-1, with D maybe TRBD1 (6 bases). This CDR3 is 12 amino acids long. V lost 8 bases, J lost 1 base, and 8 bases lay in between. Germline V gives CDR1 SNHLY, CDR2 FYNNEI.

The chain employs TRBV11-1 and TRBJ2-3, with a tentative D call TRBD2 (5 bases). With 4 bases removed from V and 6 bases from J, the gap between germline ends came to 14 bases. There are 14 residues in the CDR3. The V gene's germline CDR1 is SGHAT and CDR2 FQDESV (reference sequence). As DNA, the CDR3 is TGTGCCAGCAGCTGGACTTTCCTGGGTGATACGCAGTATTTT. Encoded protein: CASSWTFLGDTQYF.

The chain carries TRBV19 and TRBJ2-7; maybe TRBD1 (5 bases). CDR3 length equals 12 residues. The V end was cut by 5 bases, the J end by 6 bases, with 11 bases between. The germline V gene encodes CDR1 LNHDA and CDR2 SQIVND (reference sequence). The CDR3 protein is CASSARAGEQYF. In DNA, the CDR3 is TGTGCCAGTAGTGCCAGGGCCGGCGAGCAGTACTTC.

The chain is built from TRBV29-1 and TRBJ2-3; D not resolved. Trimming pared 0 bases from V and 3 bases from J, leaving 10 bases between. CDR1 is SQVTM and CDR2 is ANQGSEA in the germline V gene. The CDR3 runs 14 residues. In DNA, the CDR3 is TGCAGCGTTGAAGATTTACGTCGGACAGATACGCAGTATTTT. Translated, it gives CSVEDLRRTDTQYF.

The chain couples TRBV2 to TRBJ1-1; 9 bases match TRBD1. Germline CDR1 and CDR2: SNHLY and FYNNEI. This CDR3 region has 15 residues. The junction had 4 bases not matched to a gene; V was cut back by 2 bases and J by 3 bases. Here the CDR3 reads CASSEYRQGDTEAFF. The CDR3 DNA follows: TGTGCCAGCAGTGAATATCGACAGGGGGACACTGAAGCTTTCTTT.

The V call is TRBV5-1, the J call TRBJ2-5; 10 bases match TRBD1. The V gene's germline CDR1 is SGHRS and CDR2 YFSETQ. Trimming cost V 3 bases and J 5 bases; bases outside gene matches: 4. This CDR3 spans 14 amino acids. Here the CDR3 DNA reads TGCGCCAGCAGCTCCCCGGACAGGGGGGAGACCCAGTACTTC. Translating gives CASSSPDRGETQYF. Filled out from reference TRBV5-1 and TRBJ2-5, the complete variable domain reads KAGVTQTPRYLIKTRGQQVTLSCSPISGHRSVSWYQQTPGQGLQFLFEYFSETQRNKGNFPGRFSGRQFSNSRSEMNVSTLELGDSALYLCASSSPDRGETQYFGPGTRLLVL.